These 26 T cell receptor beta chains were sequenced from one sample in a study of blood T cell repertoires in COVID-19. This table comes from immunoSEQ multiplex PCR, and its TCRdb copy is limited to in-frame clones, with some not included. The table lists 210,000 or so clones, less than 85% of them singletons. Sequencing was done on a sample of peripheral blood. The receptors were gathered from a middle-aged man who had recovered from COVID-19.

V usage is TRBV20-1 and J usage is TRBJ2-3; D is perhaps TRBD2 (6 bases). CDR3 size: 14 residues. CDR1 and CDR2 from the germline V gene are DFQATT and SNEGSKA (reference sequence). The ends were cut back, 3 bases at V and 4 bases at J, with 14 bases in the middle. The CDR3 is CSASKRVGSDTQYF. As DNA, the CDR3 is TGCAGTGCTAGTAAGCGGGTTGGGTCAGATACGCAGTATTTT.

The V and J genes are TRBV9 and TRBJ1-2, with 8 bases fitting TRBD1. In germline, CDR1 is SGDLS, CDR2 YYNGEE. Trimming removed 0 bases from V and 8 bases from J; junction bases left unmatched: 6. The CDR3 contains 14 residues. CDR3 nucleotides: TGTGCCAGCAGCGTAGGGCAGGGGGCGCACGGCTACACCTTC. This sequence encodes CASSVGQGAHGYTF.

This sequence joins TRBV7-8 and TRBJ2-1, with a tentative D call TRBD2 (5 bases). The V and J ends lost 4 bases and 5 bases respectively, with 21 bases between them. The CDR3 is made up of 17 amino acids. In germline, CDR1 is SGHVS, CDR2 FQNEAQ. The CDR3 protein is CASSSSSLGRDNNEQFF. DNA for the CDR3: TGTGCCAGCAGCTCTAGCTCCCTCGGACGGGATAACAATGAGCAGTTCTTC.

V is TRBV7-2 and J is TRBJ1-2, with D perhaps matching TRBD1 (6 bases). In germline, CDR1 is SGHTA, CDR2 FQGNSA. This CDR3 region has 12 residues. Between the trimmed V and J ends, which lost 5 bases and 8 bases, there was a span of 12 bases. The CDR3 nucleotides are TGTGCCAGCAGCACGACAGGCAAGGGCTACACCTTC. Translating gives CASSTTGKGYTF.

CDR3 in amino acids: CSVAKGTGGFEQYF. CDR3 coding DNA: TGCAGCGTTGCGAAAGGGACAGGGGGCTTCGAGCAGTACTTC. V and J are TRBV29-1 and TRBJ2-7; 12 positions agree with TRBD1. Losses at the gene ends were 4 bases for V and 6 bases for J; bases not matched to a gene: 7. Germline CDR1 is SQVTM and CDR2 is ANQGSEA. This CDR3 is built from 14 residues.

The CDR3, as DNA: TGTGCCACCAGCAGGGGATTAGCGGTTTTTTCCTACGAGCAGTACTTC. Translated: CATSRGLAVFSYEQYF. The chain employs TRBV15 and TRBJ2-7; D is possibly TRBD2 (6 bases). Germline V gene lookup returns CDR1 LNHNV and CDR2 YYDKDF (reference sequence). V lost 3 bases to trimming and J lost 1 base, with 16 bases between them. The CDR3 sequence is 16 residues long.

As regards this clone: One junction end disagrees with the germline gene, perhaps due to a read error. The genes are TRBV4-2 and TRBJ2-3; D perhaps matches TRBD2 (6 bases). This CDR3 spans 16 amino acids. The germline V gene has CDR1 LGHNA and CDR2 YNFKEQ. The CDR3 bases are TGTGCCAGCAGCCAAGATCTAACAGGACTATCAGACACGCAGTATTTT. Residues: CASSQDLTGLSDTQYF.

The chain carries TRBV29-1 and TRBJ1-1; 8 bases map to TRBD1. Per the germline V gene, CDR1 is SQVTM and CDR2 is ANQGSEA. The CDR3 has 15 residues. J was trimmed by 5 bases and V by 2 bases; bases with no gene match: 10. This CDR3 is CSVERTGIGSTEAFF. The CDR3 nucleotides read TGCAGCGTTGAAAGGACAGGGATAGGGTCGACTGAAGCTTTCTTT.

The rearrangement links TRBV27 to TRBJ2-2, with 12 nucleotides matching TRBD2. The V gene's germline CDR1 is MNHEY and CDR2 SMNVEV (reference sequence). This CDR3 contains 16 residues. The trim removed 3 bases at V and 7 bases at J, leaving 6 bases unmatched. CDR3 sequence reads: CASSFLLAGGVGELFF. DNA of the CDR3: TGTGCCAGCAGTTTTTTACTAGCGGGAGGAGTCGGGGAGCTGTTTTTT.

This clone came up once. The V gene is TRBV6-5, the J gene TRBJ2-2, with no clear D. This CDR3 is 12 amino acids long. Germline assignment: CDR1 MNHEY and CDR2 SVGAGI. The ends were cut back, 6 bases at V and 1 base at J, with 3 bases in the middle. This CDR3 reads CASRQNTGELFF. CDR3 in DNA: TGTGCCAGCAGACAGAACACCGGGGAGCTGTTTTTT.

This clone was seen more than once but under ten times. The gene calls are TRBV28 and TRBJ1-6; D ambiguous. Trimming shortened V by 8 bases and J by 5 bases, and 7 bases separated the two germline ends. Per the germline V gene, CDR1 is MDHEN and CDR2 is SYDVKM. This CDR3 has 12 residues. CDR3 protein: CASGSNNSPLHF. CDR3 DNA sequence: TGTGCCAGCGGCAGTAATAATTCACCCCTCCACTTT.

This rearrangement joins TRBV3-1 (or the pseudogene TRBV3-2) to TRBJ2-5; tentative D call: TRBD2 (5 bases). Germline V gene data show CDR1 as LGHDT and CDR2 as YNNKEL (reference sequence). The CDR3 spans 14 residues. The V end lost 1 base, the J end lost 3 bases, and 9 bases lay between the germline ends. DNA for the CDR3: TGTGCCAGCAGCCAAGGGAGAGGGAAAGAGACCCAGTACTTC. Translating gives CASSQGRGKETQYF.

This chain joins TRBV18 and TRBJ1-2; the D gene is possibly TRBD1 (5 bases). The V gene lost 3 bases and the J gene lost 0 bases, with 11 bases spanning the gap. Germline assignment: CDR1 KGHSH and CDR2 LQKENI. CDR3 length: 15 residues. The CDR3 reads CASSPQQEANYGYTF. Written as DNA, the CDR3 is TGTGCCAGCTCACCTCAACAGGAAGCTAACTATGGCTACACCTTC.

The chain employs TRBV7-3 and TRBJ1-6; maybe TRBD1 (6 bases). CDR1 is SGHTA and CDR2 is FQGTGA in the germline V gene. CDR3 size: 13 residues. V was shortened by 5 bases and J by 10 bases, with 12 bases between the two germline ends. The CDR3 reads CASSTGFASPLHF. DNA of the CDR3: TGTGCCAGCAGCACAGGGTTTGCGTCACCCCTCCACTTT.

The chain couples TRBV29-1 to TRBJ1-1; no reliable D call. CDR1 SQVTM and CDR2 ANQGSEA come from the germline V gene. V dropped 6 bases and J dropped 2 bases, with 10 bases sitting between them. CDR3 length: 12 residues. CDR3 sequence: CSVRRGNTEAFF. The CDR3, as DNA: TGCAGCGTCCGACGGGGTAACACTGAAGCTTTCTTT. Based on the CDR3 plus reference TRBV29-1 and TRBJ1-1, the full variable domain is SAVISQKPSRDICQRGTSLTIQCQVDSQVTMMFWYRQQPGQSLTLIATANQGSEATYESGFVIDKFPISRPNLTFSTLTVSNMSPEDSSIYLCSVRRGNTEAFFGQGTRLTVV.

Note on this clone: Other nucleotide sequences from this sample produce the same CDR3. The rearrangement uses TRBV7-2 and TRBJ1-5; the D is unclear. This CDR3 spans 15 amino acids. With 1 base removed from V and 0 bases from J, the gap between germline ends came to 7 bases. Per the germline V gene, CDR1 is SGHTA and CDR2 is FQGNSA. Here the CDR3 reads CASSLVVNSNQPQHF. The CDR3 coding sequence is TGTGCCAGCAGCTTAGTAGTAAATAGCAATCAGCCCCAGCATTTT.

The rearrangement joins TRBV7-2 to TRBJ2-3, with 9 bases that match TRBD2. J was trimmed by 3 bases and V by 4 bases; bases with no gene match: 5. The CDR3 totals 15 residues. Germline CDR1 and CDR2: SGHTA and FQGNSA. CDR3 protein: CASSSTGLATDTQYF. CDR3 DNA: TGTGCCAGCAGCTCGACTGGACTAGCGACAGATACGCAGTATTTT. The whole variable domain, remainder taken from reference TRBV7-2 and TRBJ2-3, is GAGVSQSPSNKVTEKGKDVELRCDPISGHTALYWYRQSLGQGLEFLIYFQGNSAPDKSGLPSDRFSAERTGGSVSTLTIQRTQQEDSAVYLCASSSTGLATDTQYFGPGTRLTVL.

The chain joins TRBV5-4 to TRBJ2-7; TRBD2 matches at 7 bases. Germline values: CDR1 SGHNT, CDR2 YYREEE (reference sequence). The J segment lost 0 bases and the V segment lost 3 bases, leaving 12 bases of the junction unmatched. This CDR3 contains 17 residues. This chain's CDR3 is CASSYPSGGGSSYEQYF. CDR3 sequence (DNA): TGTGCCAGCAGCTACCCTTCTGGGGGAGGGAGCTCCTACGAGCAGTACTTC.

This clone was counted ten times or more. The chain is built from TRBV19 and TRBJ1-5; possible D gene TRBD1, 5 bases. The CDR3 totals 13 residues. Trimming removed 7 bases from V and 3 bases from J, with 10 bases in between. The germline gives CDR1 LNHDA, CDR2 SQIVND (reference sequence). The chain's CDR3 is CASTRQFNQPQHF. CDR3 nucleotides: TGTGCCAGTACTCGACAGTTCAATCAGCCCCAGCATTTT. The complete variable domain, with remaining parts taken from reference TRBV19 and TRBJ1-5, reads DGGITQSPKYLFRKEGQNVTLSCEQNLNHDAMYWYRQDPGQGLRLIYYSQIVNDFQKGDIAEGYSVSREKKESFPLTVTSAQKNPTAFYLCASTRQFNQPQHFGDGTRLSIL.

The chain employs TRBV3-1 (or the pseudogene TRBV3-2) and TRBJ2-7; D gene ambiguous. V was clipped by 4 bases and J by 4 bases, with 11 bases between them. The CDR3 extends over 13 amino acids. Germline values: CDR1 LGHDT, CDR2 YNNKEL (reference sequence). Written as DNA, the CDR3 is TGTGCCAGCAGCCCCCTCCCCCCTTACGAGCAGTACTTC. Its protein product is CASSPLPPYEQYF.

The table lists this clone with a count of one. This sequence joins TRBV5-5 and TRBJ2-3, with TRBD2 matching over 12 bases. CDR3 length equals 16 residues. CDR1 and CDR2 from the germline V gene are SGHKS and YYEKEE (reference sequence). J gave up 4 bases and V 3 bases, and 6 bases lay outside the gene matches. In DNA form, the CDR3 reads TGTGCCAGCAGCTCTAGACTAGCGGGAGTAGCAGATACGCAGTATTTT. This translates into CASSSRLAGVADTQYF. The whole variable domain, filled in from reference TRBV5-5 and TRBJ2-3, reads DAGVTQSPTHLIKTRGQQVTLRCSPISGHKSVSWYQQVLGQGPQFIFQYYEKEERGRGNFPDRFSARQFPNYSSELNVNALLLGDSALYLCASSSRLAGVADTQYFGPGTRLTVL.

The chain combines TRBV19 with TRBJ2-1; 9 bases agree with TRBD2. The CDR3 is 19 residues long. The V segment lost 4 bases and the J segment 2 bases; nucleotides outside the gene matches: 15. CDR1 is LNHDA, CDR2 SQIVND, per germline (reference sequence). In nucleotides, the CDR3 is TGTGCCAGTAGTAAGACAGGGCCTAGCGGGGCCCCCCCCTACAATGAGCAGTTCTTC. It yields the protein CASSKTGPSGAPPYNEQFF. The entire variable domain, with the rest obtained from reference TRBV19 and TRBJ2-1, is as follows: DGGITQSPKYLFRKEGQNVTLSCEQNLNHDAMYWYRQDPGQGLRLIYYSQIVNDFQKGDIAEGYSVSREKKESFPLTVTSAQKNPTAFYLCASSKTGPSGAPPYNEQFFGPGTRLTVL.

This clone was counted a few times. The J gene is TRBJ2-7, the V gene TRBV2, with 9 bases that match TRBD2. Germline CDR1 is SNHLY and CDR2 is FYNNEI. V lost 4 bases to trimming and J lost 2 bases; unmatched junction nucleotides: 6. The CDR3 is made up of 15 amino acids. The CDR3 sequence: CASSASGNPAYEQYF. The CDR3 DNA is TGTGCCAGCAGTGCTAGCGGGAATCCAGCCTACGAGCAGTACTTC.

The rearrangement joins TRBV15 to TRBJ2-2; TRBD2 agrees at 14 bases. Germline V gene sequence: CDR1 LNHNV, CDR2 YYDKDF (reference sequence). The CDR3 is 15 residues long. V dropped 4 bases and J dropped 6; count of bases not matched to a gene: 1. For the CDR3, the DNA is TGTGCCACCAGCACGACTAGCGGGAGGGCCGGGGAGCTGTTTTTT. As protein: CATSTTSGRAGELFF.

The V call is TRBV20-1, the J call TRBJ1-5; TRBD1 is a possible D gene (5 bases). V was cut by 3 bases and J by 2 bases, with 11 bases left in between. The CDR3 has 14 amino acids. Germline V CDR1 and CDR2: DFQATT, SNEGSKA (reference sequence). CDR3 in amino acids: CSASEGSGNQPQHF. CDR3 sequence (DNA): TGCAGTGCTAGTGAGGGGAGCGGCAATCAGCCCCAGCATTTT.

The chain recombines TRBV7-2 with TRBJ2-1, with 7 bases that match TRBD1. V lost 5 bases, J lost 6 bases, and 4 bases stayed unmatched. The CDR3 loop spans 13 amino acids. Germline V CDR1 and CDR2: SGHTA, FQGNSA. The CDR3 DNA sequence: TGTGCCAGCAGCACGCCAGGGGGCAATGAGCAGTTCTTC. Protein: CASSTPGGNEQFF.